This record looks at one T cell receptor (beta chain) sequence and its context. The sample holds a few counts of this clonotype. Its antigen target is currently unknown. One base away there is no much larger clone; base qualities are not given. This sample was included in a study of identical twins listed by TCRdb under 2016. Notes on the research overall: To test whether fetal clonotypes persist, this study deep-sequenced TCR alpha and beta repertoires from monozygotic twins, from unrelated adults of various ages, and from cord blood. Replicate twin experiments were performed at different times using different library preparation protocols to rule out contamination.

Library preparation was by 5' RACE. Sequenced on an Illumina HiSeq 2000. Template switching introduced a universal primer binding site; the final cDNA contained a unique molecular identifier, enabling accurate counting of TCR cDNA molecules. Specific primers in the conserved constant-segment region were used to synthesize first-strand cDNA for the TCR alpha and beta chains. To control for contamination, every cDNA library was double barcoded, receiving both a SMART-Mk sample barcode and Illumina barcodes. TruSeq adapter sequences, together with Illumina sample barcodes, were added in two successive PCR steps. TCR alpha and beta cDNA libraries were sequenced on the Illumina HiSeq platform with custom primers. Concerning the study's data processing: MiGEC processed the raw reads to extract unique molecular identifiers, while MiXCR was used to determine the CDR3 positions. Recombination models were inferred per individual with the repgenHMM and IGoR tools using an EM algorithm. Shared clonotype analysis was performed with the tcR package in R, normalizing sharing by the product of cloneset sizes. To study raw recombination without the effects of thymic and clonal selection, out-of-frame nonproductive sequences were analyzed. The public reads were reanalyzed by TCRdb: fastp trimming at Q25, MiXCR alignment, in-frame beta chains only. Each CDR3 protein appears once, grouped with its most common genes and DNA. In this record, the V and J calls reflect TCRdb's handling and not the investigators' own analysis. The sample table records around 140,000 distinct CDR3 sequences; under 4.5% of these occur just once. Jointly, the top ten make up around 8% of the sample.

The germline V gene (reference sequence) yields LGHDT for CDR1 and YNNKEL for CDR2. Between the V and J ends, shortened by 5 bases and 7 bases respectively, the junction contains 9 bases. Inclusive of the bounding cysteine and phenylalanine, the CDR3 is 13 residues long. The DNA shown is the 39-base CDR3, in frame from base 1. Only healthy Caucasian donors were included. Miltenyi CD45RO+ enrichment and human naive T-cell isolation kits were used to isolate memory (CD45RO+) and naive T cells from PBMC. Broader findings and caveats from the paper: Invariant T cells such as MAIT and iNKT could partly confound zero-insertion analyses, although diverse VJ usage argued against such confounding for most clonotypes. Abundant cord blood beta clonotypes carried fewer insertions; young adult naive repertoires showed a weaker similar trend, while memory repertoires showed none. Because the same donors could not be followed over many years, the conclusions relied on cross-sectional statistical analysis. In monozygotic twins, out-of-frame TCR alpha sharing was systematically underestimated by recombination models, although the models agreed with sharing between unrelated individuals. In beta out-of-frame sequences, excess twin sharing was weaker, because having fewer shared sequences lowered the signal-to-noise ratio. Compared with coincidental sharing between unrelated individuals, out-of-frame TCR alpha sequences shared between twins showed an excess of sequences with low generation probability.

The rearranged chain carries TRBV3-1 and TRBJ1-6, and perhaps TRBD1 as D gene, on 5 matching bases. This receptor was taken from a young man in good health. Material: memory T cells sorted from blood. In the paper's terms, the cell subset or site label means: CD45RO+ enriched T cells. The DNA sequence reads TGTGCCAGCAGCGGAACAGGAAATTCACCCCTCCACTTT. Its amino acids are CASSGTGNSPLHF.